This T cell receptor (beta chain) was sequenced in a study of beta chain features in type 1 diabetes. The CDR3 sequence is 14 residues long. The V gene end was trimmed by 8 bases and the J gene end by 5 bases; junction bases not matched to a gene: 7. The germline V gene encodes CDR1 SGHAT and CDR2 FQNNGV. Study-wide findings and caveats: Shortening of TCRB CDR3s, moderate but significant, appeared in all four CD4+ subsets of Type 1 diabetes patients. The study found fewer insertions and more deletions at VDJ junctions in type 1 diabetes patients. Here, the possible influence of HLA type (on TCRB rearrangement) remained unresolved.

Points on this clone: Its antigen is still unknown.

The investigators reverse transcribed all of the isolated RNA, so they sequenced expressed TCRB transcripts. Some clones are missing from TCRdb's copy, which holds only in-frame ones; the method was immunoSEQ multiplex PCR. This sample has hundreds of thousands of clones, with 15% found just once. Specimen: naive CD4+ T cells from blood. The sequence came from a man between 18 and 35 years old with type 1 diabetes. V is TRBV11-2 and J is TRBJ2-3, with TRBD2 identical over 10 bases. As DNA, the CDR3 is TGTGCCAGCCGGAAGCGGGGGGGGAGAGATACGCAGTATTTT. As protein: CASRKRGGRDTQYF.